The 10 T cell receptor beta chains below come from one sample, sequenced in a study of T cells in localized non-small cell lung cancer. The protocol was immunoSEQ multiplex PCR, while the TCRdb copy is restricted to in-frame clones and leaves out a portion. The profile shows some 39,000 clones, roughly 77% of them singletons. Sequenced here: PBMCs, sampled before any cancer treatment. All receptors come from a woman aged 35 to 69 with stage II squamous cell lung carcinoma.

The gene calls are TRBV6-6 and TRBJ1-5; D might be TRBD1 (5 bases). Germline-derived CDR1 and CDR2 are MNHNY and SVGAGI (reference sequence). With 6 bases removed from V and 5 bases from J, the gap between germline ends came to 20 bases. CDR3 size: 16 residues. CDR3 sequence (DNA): TGTGCCAGCAGCCTCTCCCAGGGCCCCGCGCATCAGCCCCAGCATTTT. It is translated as CASSLSQGPAHQPQHF.

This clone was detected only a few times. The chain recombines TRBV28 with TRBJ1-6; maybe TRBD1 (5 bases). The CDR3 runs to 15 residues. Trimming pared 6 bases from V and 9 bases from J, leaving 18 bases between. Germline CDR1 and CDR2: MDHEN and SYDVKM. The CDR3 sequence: CASRSRRQGGSPLHF. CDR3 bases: TGTGCCAGCAGATCCAGGCGGCAGGGTGGTTCACCCCTCCACTTT.

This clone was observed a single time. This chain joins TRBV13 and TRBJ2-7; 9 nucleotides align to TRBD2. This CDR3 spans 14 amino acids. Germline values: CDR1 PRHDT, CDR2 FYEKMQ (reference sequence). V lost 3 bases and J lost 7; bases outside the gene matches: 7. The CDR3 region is CASSFLAGENEQYF. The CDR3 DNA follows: TGTGCCAGCAGCTTCTTAGCGGGAGAAAATGAGCAGTACTTC.

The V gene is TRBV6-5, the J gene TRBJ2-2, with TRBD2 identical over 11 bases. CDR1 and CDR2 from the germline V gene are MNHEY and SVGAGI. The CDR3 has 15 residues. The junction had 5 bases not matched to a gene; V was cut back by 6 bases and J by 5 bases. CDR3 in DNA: TGTGCCAGCAGACTAGCGGGAGTGTCAACCGGGGAGCTGTTTTTT. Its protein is CASRLAGVSTGELFF.

The CDR3 sequence: CASGGLAGGQETQYF. The CDR3 nucleotides are TGTGCCAGTGGGGGACTAGCGGGAGGACAAGAGACCCAGTACTTC. The chain links TRBV6-5 to TRBJ2-5, with 15 bases that match TRBD2. Looked up from germline, CDR1 is MNHEY and CDR2 is SVGAGI. V lost 9 bases to trimming and J lost 2 bases; unmatched junction nucleotides: 4. This CDR3 comprises 15 residues.

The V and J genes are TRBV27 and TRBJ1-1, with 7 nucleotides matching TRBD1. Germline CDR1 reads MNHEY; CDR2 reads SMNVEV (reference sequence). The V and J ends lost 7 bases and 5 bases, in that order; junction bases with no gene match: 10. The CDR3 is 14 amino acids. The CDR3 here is CASNTLQGRTEAFF. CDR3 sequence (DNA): TGTGCCAGCAACACCCTACAGGGGAGGACTGAAGCTTTCTTT.

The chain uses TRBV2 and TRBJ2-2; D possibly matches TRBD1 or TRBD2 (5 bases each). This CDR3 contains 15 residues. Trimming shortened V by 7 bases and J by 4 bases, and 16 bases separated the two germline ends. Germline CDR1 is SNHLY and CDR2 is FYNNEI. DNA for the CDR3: TGTGCCAGCACCGACGGGACGGCCGGCACCGGGGAGCTGTTTTTT. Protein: CASTDGTAGTGELFF.

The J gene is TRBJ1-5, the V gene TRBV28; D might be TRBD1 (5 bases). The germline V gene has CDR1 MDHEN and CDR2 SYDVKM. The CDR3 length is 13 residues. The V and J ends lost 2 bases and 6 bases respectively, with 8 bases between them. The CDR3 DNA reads TGTGCCAGCAGTTTAGGGGGGACTCAGCCCCAGCATTTT. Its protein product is CASSLGGTQPQHF. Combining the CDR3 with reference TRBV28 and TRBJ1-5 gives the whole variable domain DVKVTQSSRYLVKRTGEKVFLECVQDMDHENMFWYRQDPGLGLRLIYFSYDVKMKEKGDIPEGYSVSREKKERFSLILESASTNQTSMYLCASSLGGTQPQHFGDGTRLSIL.

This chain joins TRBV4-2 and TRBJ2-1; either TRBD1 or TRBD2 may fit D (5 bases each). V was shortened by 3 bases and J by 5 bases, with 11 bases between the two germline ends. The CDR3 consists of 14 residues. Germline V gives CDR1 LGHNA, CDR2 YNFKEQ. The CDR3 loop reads CASSQPQGDNEQFF. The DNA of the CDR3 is TGTGCCAGCAGCCAGCCGCAGGGAGACAATGAGCAGTTCTTC.

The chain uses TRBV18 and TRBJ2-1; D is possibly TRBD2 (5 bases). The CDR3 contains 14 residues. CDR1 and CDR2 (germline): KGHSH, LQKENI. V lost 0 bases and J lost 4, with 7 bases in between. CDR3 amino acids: CASSPPSGYNEQFF. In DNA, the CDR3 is TGTGCCAGCTCACCACCGAGCGGATACAATGAGCAGTTCTTC.